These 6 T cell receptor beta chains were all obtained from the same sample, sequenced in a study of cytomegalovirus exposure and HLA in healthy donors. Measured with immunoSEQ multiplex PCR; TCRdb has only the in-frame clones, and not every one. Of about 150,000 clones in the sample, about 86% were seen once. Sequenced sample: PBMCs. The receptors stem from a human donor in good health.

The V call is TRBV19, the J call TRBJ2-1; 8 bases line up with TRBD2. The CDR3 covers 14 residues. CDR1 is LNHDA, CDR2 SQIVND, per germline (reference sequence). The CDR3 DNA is TGTGCAGTGTCCACTAGCGGACCCTACAATGAGCAGTTCTTC. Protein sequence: CAVSTSGPYNEQFF.

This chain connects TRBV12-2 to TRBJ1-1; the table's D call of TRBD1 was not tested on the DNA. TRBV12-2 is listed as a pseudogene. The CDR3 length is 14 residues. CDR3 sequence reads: CASRPRQGDTEAFF. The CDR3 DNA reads TGTGCAAGTCGCCCCCGACAGGGGGACACTGAAGCTTTCTTT.

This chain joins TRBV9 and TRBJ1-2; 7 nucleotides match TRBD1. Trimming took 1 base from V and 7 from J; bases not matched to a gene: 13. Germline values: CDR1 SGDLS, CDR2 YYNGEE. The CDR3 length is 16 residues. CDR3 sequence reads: CASSVNRGSSATGYTF. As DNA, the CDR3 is TGTGCCAGCAGCGTAAACAGGGGTTCCTCGGCTACTGGCTACACCTTC.

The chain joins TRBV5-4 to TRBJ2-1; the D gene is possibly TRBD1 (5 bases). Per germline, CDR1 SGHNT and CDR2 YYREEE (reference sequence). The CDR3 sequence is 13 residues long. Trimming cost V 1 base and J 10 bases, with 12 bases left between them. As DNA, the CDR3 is TGTGCCAGCAGCTTGAGCCAGGGTGGCGAGCAGTTCTTC. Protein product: CASSLSQGGEQFF.

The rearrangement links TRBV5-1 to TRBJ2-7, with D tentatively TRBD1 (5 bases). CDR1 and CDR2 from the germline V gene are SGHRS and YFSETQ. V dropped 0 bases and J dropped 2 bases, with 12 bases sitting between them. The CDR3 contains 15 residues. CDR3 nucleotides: TGCGCCAGCAGCTTGGTGCCCCAGGGCACCTACGAGCAGTACTTC. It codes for CASSLVPQGTYEQYF.

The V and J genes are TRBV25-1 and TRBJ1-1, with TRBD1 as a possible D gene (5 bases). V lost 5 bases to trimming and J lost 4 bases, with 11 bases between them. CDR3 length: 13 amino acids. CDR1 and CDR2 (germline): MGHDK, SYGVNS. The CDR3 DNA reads TGTGCCAGCAGTTTTTGGGGGGTCACTGAAGCTTTCTTT. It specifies CASSFWGVTEAFF. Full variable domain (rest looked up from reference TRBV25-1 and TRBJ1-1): EADIYQTPRYLVIGTGKKITLECSQTMGHDKMYWYQQDPGMELHLIHYSYGVNSTEKGDLSSESTVSRIRTEHFPLTLESARPSHTSQYLCASSFWGVTEAFFGQGTRLTVV.